These T cell receptor beta chains were read from a single sample in a study of molecular identifiers for immune sequencing clone quantification. TCRdb fed the PCR reads into MiXCR, producing one record per CDR3 protein. The repertoire holds fewer than 15,000 distinct CDR3 sequences, roughly 15% seen once, with about 1.7% in the top ten. Sequencing input: naive CD8+ T cells from blood, with Jurkat cell RNA spiked in. These receptors all stem from a human donor in good health. Some libraries in this study had Jurkat cell RNA spiked in. The CDR3 runs from the conserved cysteine through the conserved F or W. The D gene is left open where the match is weak. Clone size is stated in some rows and not others, as once, few, many or a class when expanded.

TRBJ2-7	TRBV13	.	medium-sized	TGTGCCAGCAGCTTACGGTCCTTTGCCTACGAGCAGTACTTC	CASSLRSFAYEQYF
TRBJ2-1	TRBV7-2	TRBD2	medium-sized	TGTGCCAGCAGCTCTGGACTAGCGGGACCGCGGTTCTTC	CASSSGLAGPRFF
TRBJ2-7	TRBV12-3/TRBV12-4	.	many	TGTGCCAGCAGCCGCTCGGGACGGACCTACGAGCAGTACTTC	CASSRSGRTYEQYF
TRBJ1-6	TRBV27	TRBD1	many	TGTGCCAGCAGTTTATCGGGGACAGGGCTCTCACCCCTCCACTTT	CASSLSGTGLSPLHF
TRBJ1-2	TRBV12-3/TRBV12-4	.	many	TGTGCCAGCAGTTTAGGGGGAAATGGCTACACCTTC	CASSLGGNGYTF
TRBJ2-5	TRBV9	.	many	TGTGCCAGCAGCGTTTCCACAGGGTTGCAAGAGACCCAGTACTTC	CASSVSTGLQETQYF
TRBJ1-4	TRBV9	.	many	TGTGCCAGCAGCGTAACCCCCTTAAGCGGCCCCGAGGATGAAAAACTGTTTTTT	CASSVTPLSGPEDEKLFF
TRBJ2-7	TRBV28	TRBD1	many	TGTGCCAGCAGGCCGGGACAGGGAGCCTACGAGCAGTACTTC	CASRPGQGAYEQYF
TRBJ2-2	TRBV5-1	.	many	TGCGCCAGCAGCTCTACTTTCGGGGAGCTGTTTTTT	CASSSTFGELFF
TRBJ1-5	TRBV28	.	many	TGTGCCAGCAGCCCCTTATTTCAGCCCCAGCATTTT	CASSPLFQPQHF
TRBJ2-1	TRBV10-3	TRBD2	.	TGTGCCATCAGTGAAGGTTGGCGGGAGTCCTACAATGAGCAGTTCTTC	CAISEGWRESYNEQFF
TRBJ1-1	TRBV5-6	TRBD1	.	TGTGCCAGCAGCTTGTTAGGGACAGAGGATAAAGCTTTCTTT	CASSLLGTEDKAFF
TRBJ1-4	TRBV27	.	few	TGTGCCAGCAGTTTATGGCAGGGAAATGAAAAACTGTTTTTT	CASSLWQGNEKLFF
TRBJ2-7	TRBV5-1	.	.	TGCGCCAGCGCGTTAGGGAGTTTTTACGAGCAGTACTTC	CASALGSFYEQYF
TRBJ1-2	TRBV28	.	.	TGTGCCTCAAAGACGGCCGGGGGTGGCGGCTACACCTTC	CASKTAGGGGYTF
TRBJ2-5	TRBV9	.	.	TGTGCCAGCAGCGCACCCCTGCTAGAGACCCAGTACTTC	CASSAPLLETQYF
TRBJ2-7	TRBV28	TRBD2	many	TGTGCCAGCATGGAGCGGGGGTCCTACGAGCAGTACTTC	CASMERGSYEQYF
TRBJ1-2	TRBV5-5	TRBD1	medium-sized	TGTGCCAGCAGCTACAGTCCCGGGACAGGGGGCGATGGTTACTATGGCTACACCTTC	CASSYSPGTGGDGYYGYTF
TRBJ2-7	TRBV29-1	.	many	TGCAGCGCCTATGGTGTGGGGAACTACGAGCAGTACTTC	CSAYGVGNYEQYF
TRBJ2-7	TRBV28	.	few	TGTGCCAGCAGTTTCGGGCAGGGATTAGCCTACGAGCAGTACTTC	CASSFGQGLAYEQYF
TRBJ1-5	TRBV10-1	.	many	TGCGCCACGGATCAGCCCCAGCATTTT	CATDQPQHF
TRBJ1-5	TRBV19	TRBD1	.	TGTGCCTGTAGTATTGTTGGGGGACAGGGGCCGGAGCAGCCCCAGCATTTT	CACSIVGGQGPEQPQHF
TRBJ2-1	TRBV7-9	.	many	TGTGCCAGCAGCCCCTCCGTAAATTACAATGAGCAGTTCTTC	CASSPSVNYNEQFF
TRBJ2-2	TRBV6-5	.	many	TGTGCCAGCAGTCAACAGGTTCATCCCAAACTTTCGAACACCGGGGAGCTGTTTTTT	CASSQQVHPKLSNTGELFF
TRBJ2-5	TRBV7-9	.	medium-sized	TGTGCCAGCAGCGCCACCGGGACGACTGGAGAGACCCAGTACTTC	CASSATGTTGETQYF
TRBJ2-3	TRBV12-5	.	.	TGTGCTAGTGGTCCCGGGTTAACGACAGATACGCAGTATTTT	CASGPGLTTDTQYF
TRBJ1-4	TRBV29-1	TRBD1	once	TGCAGCACACAATCCGGGACAGACGAAAAACCGTTTTTT	CSTQSGTDEKPFF
TRBJ1-6	TRBV28	.	many	TGTGCCAGCAGGCAAGGGGTGGGTTATAATTCACCCCTCCACTTT	CASRQGVGYNSPLHF
TRBJ1-1	TRBV7-9	.	medium-sized	TGTGCCAGCAGCTATCAAAGTGGCACTGAAGCTTTCTTT	CASSYQSGTEAFF